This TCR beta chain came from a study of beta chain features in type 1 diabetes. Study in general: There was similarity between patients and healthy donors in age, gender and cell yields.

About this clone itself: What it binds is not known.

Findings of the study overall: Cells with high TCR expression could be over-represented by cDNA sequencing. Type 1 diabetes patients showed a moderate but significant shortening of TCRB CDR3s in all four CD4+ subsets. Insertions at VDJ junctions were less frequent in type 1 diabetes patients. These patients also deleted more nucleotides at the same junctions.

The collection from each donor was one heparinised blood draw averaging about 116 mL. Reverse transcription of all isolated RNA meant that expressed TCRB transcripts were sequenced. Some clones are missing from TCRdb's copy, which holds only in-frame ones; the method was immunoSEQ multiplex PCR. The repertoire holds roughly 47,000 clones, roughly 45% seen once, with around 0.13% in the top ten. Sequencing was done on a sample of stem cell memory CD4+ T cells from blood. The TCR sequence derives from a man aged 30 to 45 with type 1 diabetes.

CDR3 amino acids: CASSSGGSSYNEQFF. The CDR3 DNA sequence: TGCGCCAGCAGCTCCGGGGGGAGCTCCTACAATGAGCAGTTCTTC. This chain connects TRBV5-1 to TRBJ2-1, with 7 bases that match TRBD2. CDR1 is SGHRS, CDR2 YFSETQ, per germline. Trimming at V came to 3 bases and at J to 0 bases, leaving 3 bases not matched to a gene. This CDR3 has 15 amino acids.